The present T cell receptor (beta chain) was sequenced within a study of blood T cell repertoires in COVID-19. As processed by the authors: For nucleated cells, counts were estimated from reference gene primer amplification. The table came from immunoSEQ multiplex PCR; TCRdb's copy has only in-frame clones and leaves some out. That table furnishes V, J and clone size, whereas the DNA furnished D and trimming. The table records some 150,000 clones, 75% to 85% of them present only once. CDR1 SGHTA and CDR2 FQGNSA come from the germline V gene. This CDR3 region has 15 residues. V was cut by 3 bases and J by 0 bases, with 9 bases left in between.

The TCR sequence derives from a woman aged 45 to 65 with acute or convalescent COVID-19. The source material was peripheral blood. This chain uses TRBV7-2 with TRBJ1-5; no clear D. DNA for the CDR3: TGTGCCAGCAGCTTTGGCCCCAATAGCAATCAGCCCCAGCATTTT. Protein: CASSFGPNSNQPQHF.